This T cell receptor beta chain was documented in a study of long-term antiretroviral therapy in people with HIV. Study results and caveats: Clonal expansions arising prior to ART prevailed in the repertoire at every time point.

Survey-level immunoSEQ v3.0 assays were run. Sequencing targeted roughly 35,000-55,000 T-cell genomes per sample. Here immunoSEQ multiplex PCR was the method, and the copy in TCRdb shows in-frame clones only, minus some. The repertoire consists of about 21,000 clones, with roughly 87% occurring once and the leading ten covering under 5%. This CDR3 contains 15 residues. CDR1 and CDR2 (germline): SGHNT, YYREEE (reference sequence). After removal of 4 bases from V and 5 bases from J, the junction contained 7 bases not matched to a gene. With respect to this clone: Its target is unknown.

The chain joins TRBV5-4 to TRBJ2-5; 11 nucleotides agree with TRBD1. The sequencing here drew on unsorted PBMCs, taken 2.1 years after starting antiretroviral therapy. The sequence was collected from a man aged 18 to 30 with HIV. The CDR3: CASSLGQGAWETQYF. The CDR3 DNA reads TGTGCCAGCAGCCTCGGACAGGGGGCTTGGGAGACCCAGTACTTC.